Listed here are 10 T cell receptor beta chains from one sample, sequenced in a study of blood T cell repertoires in COVID-19. The table came from immunoSEQ multiplex PCR; TCRdb's copy has only in-frame clones and leaves some out. The sample has 110,000 to 150,000 clones, 88% seen once; the top ten hold roughly 1.6%. Sequences were obtained from peripheral blood. The receptors stem from a woman between 50 and 59 years old with acute or convalescent COVID-19.

The genes are TRBV9 and TRBJ2-7; 8 positions match TRBD1. The CDR3 contains 15 residues. Per the germline V gene, CDR1 is SGDLS and CDR2 is YYNGEE. The trim removed 0 bases at V and 1 base at J, leaving 3 bases unmatched. CDR3 residues: CASSVGQGTSYEQYF. The CDR3 coding sequence is TGTGCCAGCAGCGTAGGACAGGGGACATCCTACGAGCAGTACTTC.

The chain carries TRBV5-1 and TRBJ1-1, with D possibly being TRBD1 (6 bases). Trimming pared 0 bases from V and 4 bases from J, leaving 19 bases between. The CDR3 spans 17 residues. Per the germline V gene, CDR1 is SGHRS and CDR2 is YFSETQ. The CDR3 DNA reads as TGCGCCAGCAGCTTGGAGGCTATCGACAGGTTCTTCACTGAAGCTTTCTTT. Encoded protein: CASSLEAIDRFFTEAFF.

The rearrangement links TRBV7-3 to TRBJ2-2, with 8 bases lining up with TRBD1. Germline V gives CDR1 SGHTA, CDR2 FQGTGA. V lost 5 bases, J lost 1 base, and 6 bases stayed unmatched. This CDR3 comprises 16 residues. The CDR3 DNA reads as TGTGCCAGCAGCCAGGGCGGACAGGGGAACACCGGGGAGCTGTTTTTT. It is translated as CASSQGGQGNTGELFF.

The chain is built from TRBV2 and TRBJ1-5; 7 nucleotides agree with TRBD1. Germline lookup yields CDR1 SNHLY and CDR2 FYNNEI. J was trimmed by 6 bases and V by 2 bases; bases with no gene match: 7. The CDR3 runs 15 residues. The CDR3 nucleotides read TGTGCCAGCAGTGAATCGACAGGGAGGATTCAGCCCCAGCATTTT. It specifies CASSESTGRIQPQHF.

The CDR3 nucleotides are TGCAGCGTGGACCCGACAGGGGCCTCCTACGAGCAGTACTTC. Amino acid sequence: CSVDPTGASYEQYF. The V and J genes are TRBV29-1 and TRBJ2-7; 8 nucleotides agree with TRBD1. V lost 6 bases and J lost 0; bases outside the gene matches: 7. The CDR3 contains 14 residues. CDR1 and CDR2 from the germline V gene are SQVTM and ANQGSEA.

This clone was seen once. V gene TRBV3-1 (or the pseudogene TRBV3-2) combines with J gene TRBJ2-4; 8 bases are shared with TRBD1. Germline V lookup: CDR1 LGHDT, CDR2 YNNKEL (reference sequence). Trimming cost V 1 base and J 2 bases; bases outside gene matches: 13. This CDR3 contains 19 residues. The CDR3 DNA is TGTGCCAGCAGCCAAGGAGGGGGCAGACAGGGGTGGTCCAAAAACATTCAGTACTTC. Amino acids: CASSQGGGRQGWSKNIQYF.

The chain uses TRBV3-1 (or the pseudogene TRBV3-2) and TRBJ2-7, with D hard to call. V lost 3 bases and J 4 bases, leaving 4 bases between the germline ends. Germline V gene sequence: CDR1 LGHDT, CDR2 YNNKEL (reference sequence). CDR3 size: 11 residues. The CDR3 sequence is CASSHMYEQYF. Here the CDR3 DNA reads TGTGCCAGCAGCCATATGTACGAGCAGTACTTC.

This chain uses TRBV6-5 with TRBJ2-1; a weak D match, TRBD2 (5 bases). The CDR3 totals 15 residues. Germline values: CDR1 MNHEY, CDR2 SVGAGI. V was clipped by 2 bases and J by 9 bases, with 17 bases between them. The CDR3 region is CASSYTRTLLPEQFF. CDR3 DNA sequence: TGTGCCAGCAGTTACACCCGGACTCTTCTTCCTGAGCAGTTCTTC.

This sequence joins TRBV19 and TRBJ2-3, with 10 bases aligning to TRBD2. The CDR3 is made up of 15 amino acids. Germline assignment: CDR1 LNHDA and CDR2 SQIVND (reference sequence). V was clipped by 4 bases and J by 6 bases; unmatched bases: 7. CDR3 in DNA: TGTGCCAGTAGTAACTCAGCGGGGGGGCTGGATACGCAGTATTTT. This encodes CASSNSAGGLDTQYF.

This clone occurred once. The genes are TRBV18 and TRBJ1-2; D remains unclear. This CDR3 contains 12 residues. Germline V gene lookup returns CDR1 KGHSH and CDR2 LQKENI. V lost 2 bases to trimming and J lost 7 bases, with 8 bases between them. The CDR3, as DNA: TGTGCCAGCTCACCAGATGGCGGTGGCTACACCTTC. Translation gives CASSPDGGGYTF.